This T cell receptor (beta chain) is drawn from a study of blood T cell repertoires in COVID-19. Study background: Acute and convalescent COVID-19 specimens originated in the United States, Italy and Spain.

Germline CDR1 is SGHAT and CDR2 is FQNNGV. Trimming cost V 5 bases and J 1 base, with 12 bases left between them. The CDR3 extends over 15 amino acids. Authors' data handling: Amplification of reference gene primers provided the estimated nucleated cell counts. TCRdb's copy holds only in-frame clones and misses some; the assay was immunoSEQ multiplex PCR. V and J calls and clone size are those listed in that table; D and trimming were worked out from the DNA. Seen here are 95,000 to 150,000 clones, around 90% observed once, and the top ten hold roughly 4%. This clonotype was sampled from a woman aged 55-69 years with COVID-19, enrolled during active disease. The V and J genes are TRBV11-2 and TRBJ1-3, with D unclear. Sequencing used peripheral blood. The CDR3 reads CASSAGRSSGNTIYF. Here the CDR3 DNA reads TGTGCCAGCAGCGCTGGGAGGTCATCTGGAAACACCATATATTTT.